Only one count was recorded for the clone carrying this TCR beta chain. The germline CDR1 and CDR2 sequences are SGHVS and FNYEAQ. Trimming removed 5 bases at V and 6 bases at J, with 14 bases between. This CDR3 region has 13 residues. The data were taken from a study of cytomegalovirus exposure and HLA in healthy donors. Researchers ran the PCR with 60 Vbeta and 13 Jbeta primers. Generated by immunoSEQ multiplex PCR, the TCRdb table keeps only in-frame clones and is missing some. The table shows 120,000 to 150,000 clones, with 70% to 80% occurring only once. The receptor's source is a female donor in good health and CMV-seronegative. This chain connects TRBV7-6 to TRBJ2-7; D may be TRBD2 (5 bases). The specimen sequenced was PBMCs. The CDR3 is CASSAGEGREQYF. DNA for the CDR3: TGTGCCAGCAGCGCCGGAGAGGGCCGCGAGCAGTACTTC.